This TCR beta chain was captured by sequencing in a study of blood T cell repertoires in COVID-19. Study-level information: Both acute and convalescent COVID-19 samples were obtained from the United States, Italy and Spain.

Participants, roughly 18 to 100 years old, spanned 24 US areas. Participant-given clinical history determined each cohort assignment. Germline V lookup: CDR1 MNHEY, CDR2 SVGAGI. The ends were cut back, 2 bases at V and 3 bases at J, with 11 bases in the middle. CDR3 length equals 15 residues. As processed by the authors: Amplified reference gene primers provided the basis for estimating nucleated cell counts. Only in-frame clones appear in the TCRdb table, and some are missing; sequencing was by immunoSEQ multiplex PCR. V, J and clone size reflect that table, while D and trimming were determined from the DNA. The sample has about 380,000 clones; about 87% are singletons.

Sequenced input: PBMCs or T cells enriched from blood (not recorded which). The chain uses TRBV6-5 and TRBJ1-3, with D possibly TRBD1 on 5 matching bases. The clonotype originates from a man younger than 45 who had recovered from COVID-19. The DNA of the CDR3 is TGTGCCAGCAGTTACAACGGCAGGGTTGGAAACACCATATATTTT. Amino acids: CASSYNGRVGNTIYF.